This is a list of T cell receptor beta chains from one sample in a study of cytomegalovirus exposure and HLA in healthy donors. TCRdb's copy holds only in-frame clones and misses some; the assay was immunoSEQ multiplex PCR. The sample has under 150,000 clones, 70% to 85% seen once. Sequences were obtained from PBMCs. These receptors came from a boy between 2 and 10 years old in good health and CMV-seronegative. The CDR3 runs from the conserved cysteine through the conserved F or W. A D gene is named only where the DNA matches it firmly. Clone size appears in some rows only: once, few, many, or a class for an expanded clone.

J gene,D gene,V gene,clone size,CDR3 DNA,CDR3 protein
TRBJ1-1,TRBD1,TRBV5-6,.,TGTGCCAGCAGCTTCCCCGGGACAGGGAACACTGAAGCTTTCTTT,CASSFPGTGNTEAFF
TRBJ2-3,.,TRBV7-2,.,TGTGCCAGCAGCTTATCAGCCGCCGGGGGATGGAGCACAGATACGCAGTATTTT,CASSLSAAGGWSTDTQYF
TRBJ1-6,.,TRBV9,.,TGTGCCAGCAGCGTAGACGCACAGAGCTCCTATAATTCACCCCTCCACTTT,CASSVDAQSSYNSPLHF
TRBJ2-6,.,TRBV7-9,.,TGTTCCAGCAGCCCCATCAAGGGGAAAGGGGCCAACGTCCTGACTTTC,CSSSPIKGKGANVLTF
TRBJ2-6,.,TRBV6-1,few,TGTGCCAGCAGTGACGGTAGCTCTGGGGCCAACGTCCTGACTTTC,CASSDGSSGANVLTF
TRBJ2-2,.,TRBV7-3,.,TGTGCCAGCAGCTTTACGGGGGAGAACACCGGGGAGCTGTTTTTT,CASSFTGENTGELFF
TRBJ1-5,TRBD1,TRBV19,few,TGTGCCAGTAACGCTCCCAGTCAGACAGGGGGCCGTCAGCCCCAGCATTTT,CASNAPSQTGGRQPQHF
TRBJ1-6,.,TRBV6-6,.,TGTGCCAGCAGTGACTTGACAGACTATAATTCACCCCTCCACTTT,CASSDLTDYNSPLHF
TRBJ1-2,TRBD1,TRBV7-9,.,TGTGCCAGCAGCTTATCTTGGACAGGGGAGGACTACACCTTC,CASSLSWTGEDYTF
TRBJ2-1,TRBD2,TRBV4-1,few,TGCGCCAGCAGCCAAGAAGCTAGCGGGTGGGGGAATGAGCAGTTCTTC,CASSQEASGWGNEQFF
TRBJ1-1,.,TRBV6-5,.,TGTGCCAGCAGTTCCAATCCAAGGCTCCTCAGGACTGAAGCTTTCTTT,CASSSNPRLLRTEAFF
TRBJ1-1,.,TRBV25-1,.,TGTGCCAGCGACCGCGGGTGGAACACTGAAGCTTTCTTT,CASDRGWNTEAFF
TRBJ1-5,.,TRBV2,.,TGTGCCAGCAGTTATGGACTCATAGGTCAGCCCCAGCATTTT,CASSYGLIGQPQHF
TRBJ1-1,.,TRBV30,.,TGTGCCTGGAGTGTATCAGGGGAAGCTTTCTTT,CAWSVSGEAFF
TRBJ2-1,TRBD2,TRBV5-1,.,TGCGCCAGCAGCCGGCAGGGACGGGGGACTAGCGGGAGTTGGGGTGAGCAGTTCTTC,CASSRQGRGTSGSWGEQFF
TRBJ2-4,.,TRBV18,.,TGTGCCAGCTCACGATCGGAGGGTCCCCGCGTACAAAACATTCAGTACTTC,CASSRSEGPRVQNIQYF
TRBJ1-2,TRBD1,TRBV6-5,once,TGTGCCAGCAGTACAGGGGGTGCAAGCTATGGCTACACCTTC,CASSTGGASYGYTF
TRBJ1-2,TRBD1,TRBV7-9,.,TGTGCCAGCAACTCAGGGACAGGGACTCTGTCGCGTAGTGGCTACACCTTC,CASNSGTGTLSRSGYTF
TRBJ1-2,.,TRBV5-6,.,TGTGCCAGCAGCTTGGCCGGGGGGGGCGGCGGCTACACCTTC,CASSLAGGGGGYTF
TRBJ1-2,.,TRBV30,.,TGTGCCTGGAGTGGTCGGACAGCTTCAGACTATGGCTACACCTTC,CAWSGRTASDYGYTF
TRBJ2-7,.,TRBV5-6,.,TGTGCCAGCAGCTCCGCGCCTGAGGCAGCGAACTACGAGCAGTACTTC,CASSSAPEAANYEQYF
TRBJ1-1,TRBD1,TRBV5-4,.,TGTGCCAGCGTTTCCGGGACAGGGGAAAGCCCCCCGGTGGCTTTCTTT,CASVSGTGESPPVAFF
TRBJ1-1,.,TRBV2,.,TGTGCCAGCAGTGAAGCGGCAGGGACTGAAGCTTTCTTT,CASSEAAGTEAFF
TRBJ1-6,TRBD1,TRBV5-4,few,TGTGCCAGCAGCTCTTCTAGACAGGGCAGTTCACCCCTCCACTTT,CASSSSRQGSSPLHF
TRBJ2-5,.,TRBV20-1,.,TGCAGTGCAAATAGCGGAGAGACCCAGTACTTC,CSANSGETQYF
TRBJ2-5,TRBD2,TRBV2,.,TGTGCCAGCAGATCGACTAGCGGGAGGTGGGAGACCCAGTACTTC,CASRSTSGRWETQYF
TRBJ1-3,.,TRBV4-1,once,TGCGCCAGCAGCCAAGTATATCCATTTGATGGGACTACTATACTCTCTGGAAACACCATATATTTT,CASSQVYPFDGTTILSGNTIYF
TRBJ1-4,.,TRBV7-9,once,TGTGCCAGCAGCCAGGGGTATGAAAAACTGTTTTTT,CASSQGYEKLFF
TRBJ1-6,.,TRBV19,few,TGTGCCACTACGGGACGGGACATATCGAATTCACCCCTCCACTTT,CATTGRDISNSPLHF
TRBJ2-5,.,TRBV29-1,.,TGCAGCGTGAGGCCGGGGGAAGAGACCCAGTACTTC,CSVRPGEETQYF
TRBJ1-1,.,TRBV30,.,TGTGCCTGGAGTTTCGGGGTTCGAGCTTTCTTT,CAWSFGVRAFF
TRBJ1-3,.,TRBV6-1,.,TGTGCCAGCAGTGAAGGGCCGATCTCTGGAAACACCATATATTTT,CASSEGPISGNTIYF
TRBJ2-2,.,TRBV11-3,.,TGTGCCAGCAAGGGGTCGAACACCGGGGAGCTGTTTTTT,CASKGSNTGELFF
TRBJ2-1,TRBD2,TRBV9,.,TGTGCCAGCACCTACGGGAGGATGAACAATGAGCAGTTCTTC,CASTYGRMNNEQFF
TRBJ1-4,.,TRBV25-1,.,TGTGCCAGCAGTGCTCAGGGTGAAAAACTGTTTTTT,CASSAQGEKLFF
TRBJ1-2,.,TRBV6-1,.,TGTGCCAGCGTGGTGAAAGACATCGGTGGCTACACCTTC,CASVVKDIGGYTF
TRBJ1-1,TRBD1,TRBV10-3,.,TGTGCCATCGGTTCCGGGACAGGGCTCAACACTGAAGCTTTCTTT,CAIGSGTGLNTEAFF
TRBJ1-1,.,TRBV5-1,.,TGCGCCAGCAGCTTGGAGTCACGGTCTGAAGCTTTCTTT,CASSLESRSEAFF
TRBJ1-4,.,TRBV2,.,TGTGCCAGCCTGGTTGCGGCAGCAACTAATGAAAAACTGTTTTTT,CASLVAAATNEKLFF
TRBJ1-5,TRBD1,TRBV28,.,TGTGCCAGCAGCAAGGGACAGGTTTACAATCAGCCCCAGCATTTT,CASSKGQVYNQPQHF
TRBJ1-2,.,TRBV21-1,once,TGTGCCAGCAACCCAGAGGGACAGGAGGCTGGCTACACCTTC,CASNPEGQEAGYTF
TRBJ1-5,TRBD1,TRBV19,.,TGTGCCAGTAGTATCACAGGGGAACAGCCCCAGCATTTT,CASSITGEQPQHF